Each of the 28 T cell receptor beta chains below was sequenced from the same sample in a study of T-cell reconstitution after alpha-beta-depleted transplantation in children. Unique molecular identifiers were used to barcode this TCRbeta library. One entry per CDR3 protein results from TCRdb running MiXCR on the PCR reads. The data show 550,000 to 600,000 distinct CDR3 sequences, more than 20% seen once. The sample was PBMCs, mostly from graft donor cells, taken 360 days after TCRalphabeta/CD19-depleted stem cell transplant. Receptors originate from a boy in the first two years of life who had a stem cell transplant for acute myeloid leukemia, so the T cells may come from the graft donor.

This clonotype was observed a handful of times. The chain recombines TRBV4-3 with TRBJ2-4; 7 positions match TRBD2. J gave up 7 bases and V 0 bases, and 6 bases lay outside the gene matches. CDR3 length: 15 amino acids. CDR1 and CDR2 from the germline V gene are LGHNA and YSLEER. CDR3 region: CASSQDSGGGNIQYF. The CDR3 nucleotides are TGCGCCAGCAGCCAAGATTCGGGAGGAGGGAACATTCAGTACTTC.

There are a few counts of this clonotype. The rearrangement joins TRBV20-1 to TRBJ1-3; 8 bases agree with TRBD1. V lost 6 bases to trimming and J lost 0 bases; unmatched junction nucleotides: 10. The length of the CDR3 is 16 residues. The germline CDR1 and CDR2 sequences are DFQATT and SNEGSKA (reference sequence). CDR3 residues: CSASGPGGYSGNTIYF. DNA of the CDR3: TGCAGTGCAAGTGGTCCAGGGGGCTACTCTGGAAACACCATATATTTT.

V is TRBV20-1 and J is TRBJ2-1; maybe TRBD2 (5 bases). CDR3 length: 11 amino acids. Trimming stripped 6 bases from V and 8 bases from J, with 11 bases between. Germline V gene data show CDR1 as DFQATT and CDR2 as SNEGSKA (reference sequence). The CDR3 protein is CSAPQEDEQFF. The DNA of the CDR3 is TGCAGTGCCCCCCAGGAGGATGAGCAGTTCTTC.

This clonotype was recorded at least ten times. V and J are TRBV3-1 and TRBJ2-2, with D tentatively TRBD1 (6 bases). V gave up 5 bases and J gave up 7 bases, with 17 bases separating them. In germline, CDR1 is LGHDT, CDR2 YNNKEL (reference sequence). This CDR3 has 15 residues. CDR3 loop: CASSDDQGIGGELFF. Here the CDR3 DNA reads TGTGCCAGCAGCGACGATCAGGGGATCGGCGGGGAGCTGTTTTTT. The full variable domain, rest sourced from reference TRBV3-1 and TRBJ2-2, is DTAVSQTPKYLVTQMGNDKSIKCEQNLGHDTMYWYKQDSKKFLKIMFSYNNKELIINETVPNRFSPKSPDKAHLNLHINSLELGDSAVYFCASSDDQGIGGELFFGEGSRLTVL.

The chain joins TRBV27 to TRBJ2-5, with TRBD2 matching over 16 bases. V dropped 1 base and J dropped 5; count of bases not matched to a gene: 7. Germline values: CDR1 MNHEY, CDR2 SMNVEV (reference sequence). The CDR3 contains 18 residues. The CDR3 here is CASSLLGTSGGALETQYF. CDR3 in DNA: TGTGCCAGCAGTTTATTAGGGACTAGCGGGGGGGCCTTGGAGACCCAGTACTTC.

The J gene is TRBJ1-2, the V gene TRBV5-6; D unresolved. With 5 bases removed from V and 8 bases from J, the gap between germline ends came to 25 bases. This CDR3 has 16 amino acids. Germline lookup yields CDR1 SGHDT and CDR2 YYEEEE. The CDR3 is CASSWVGQLMYAGYTF. The CDR3 bases are TGTGCCAGCAGTTGGGTAGGGCAGTTGATGTACGCGGGCTACACCTTC.

V usage is TRBV12-3 or TRBV12-4 and J usage is TRBJ2-2, with 10 bases that match TRBD2. The CDR3 totals 16 residues. After removal of 6 bases from V and 5 bases from J, the junction contained 9 bases not matched to a gene. CDR3 sequence (DNA): TGTGCCAGCAGGAAAGCGGGGGGGCCGTGGACCGGGGAGCTGTTTTTT. This gives the protein CASRKAGGPWTGELFF.

This chain uses TRBV20-1 with TRBJ2-7; D is possibly TRBD2 (7 bases). This CDR3 spans 14 amino acids. Germline CDR1 reads DFQATT; CDR2 reads SNEGSKA (reference sequence). V was pared by 4 bases and J by 0 bases, with 13 bases between. CDR3 sequence reads: CSATARGASYEQYF. The CDR3 DNA is TGCAGTGCTACCGCCCGGGGGGCCTCCTACGAGCAGTACTTC.

In its sample, this clonotype was seen many times. The chain is built from TRBV15 and TRBJ2-5, with D perhaps TRBD1 (6 bases). V was trimmed by 2 bases and J by 5 bases, leaving 15 bases between them. CDR3 length: 15 amino acids. Germline CDR1 LNHNV, CDR2 YYDKDF (reference sequence). The CDR3 DNA reads TGTGCCACCAGCAGATTTAAACAGGGACGGGAGACCCAGTACTTC. It translates to CATSRFKQGRETQYF.

The J gene is TRBJ2-4, the V gene TRBV2; the D gene is possibly TRBD2 (6 bases). CDR3 length equals 15 residues. The V gene lost 6 bases and the J gene lost 6 bases, with 18 bases spanning the gap. From germline, CDR1 is SNHLY and CDR2 FYNNEI. The CDR3 DNA is TGTGCCAGCAGCGATCATCGGGGGTCCCCAAACATTCAGTACTTC. The encoded protein is CASSDHRGSPNIQYF.

The V and J genes are TRBV7-2 and TRBJ2-3; D is perhaps TRBD1 (5 bases). CDR3 size: 13 residues. The germline V gene has CDR1 SGHTA and CDR2 FQGNSA. The V end lost 3 bases, the J end lost 5 bases, and 9 bases lay between the germline ends. The CDR3 DNA is TGTGCCAGCAGCTTCGGACAAAAAGATACGCAGTATTTT. As protein: CASSFGQKDTQYF.

This clonotype was found many times. The rearrangement joins TRBV7-8 to TRBJ2-1, with 10 bases aligning to TRBD2. This CDR3 is built from 13 residues. Losses at the gene ends were 10 bases for V and 15 bases for J; bases not matched to a gene: 15. Germline V gives CDR1 SGHVS, CDR2 FQNEAQ. The CDR3 DNA reads TGTGCCACCTCGGGGCTAGCGGGAGCGGATCCGTTCTTC. This encodes CATSGLAGADPFF.

This clonotype showed up many times. This chain links TRBV12-3 or TRBV12-4 with TRBJ2-3, with TRBD2 as a possible D gene (6 bases). This CDR3 region has 13 residues. Deletions cut 4 bases from V and 1 base from J, with 6 bases between. CDR3 amino acids: CASSWRGTDTQYF. CDR3 sequence (DNA): TGTGCCAGCAGTTGGAGGGGCACAGATACGCAGTATTTT.

This clonotype was detected many times. The chain combines TRBV12-3 or TRBV12-4 with TRBJ2-3, with a tentative D call TRBD1 (6 bases). V dropped 6 bases and J dropped 2 bases, with 15 bases sitting between them. This CDR3 contains 15 residues. CDR3 amino acids: CASSPVQGFTDTQYF. DNA for the CDR3: TGTGCCAGCAGCCCGGTACAGGGATTCACAGATACGCAGTATTTT.

The chain uses TRBV10-3 and TRBJ1-3, with D hard to call. The CDR3 is made up of 11 amino acids. The V gene lost 6 bases and the J gene lost 4 bases, with 4 bases spanning the gap. Germline V CDR1 and CDR2: ENHRY, SYGVKD. CDR3 loop: CAISPGNTIYF. In nucleotides, the CDR3 is TGTGCCATCAGCCCGGGAAACACCATATATTTT.

The V call is TRBV12-3 or TRBV12-4, the J call TRBJ2-1, with TRBD2 matching 7 bases. This CDR3 has 15 residues. After removal of 2 bases from V and 5 bases from J, the junction contained 6 bases not matched to a gene. The CDR3 coding sequence is TGTGCCAGCAGTTTAAAGGCTAGCGGAGACAATGAGCAGTTCTTC. Translating gives CASSLKASGDNEQFF.

This clonotype has a count of ten or more. The chain carries TRBV15 and TRBJ1-3, with D uncertain. Germline CDR1 LNHNV, CDR2 YYDKDF (reference sequence). The CDR3 has 16 residues. V was trimmed by 2 bases and J by 0 bases, leaving 11 bases between them. The CDR3 sequence: CATSRSRPPSGNTIYF. The CDR3 DNA is TGTGCCACCAGCAGATCTCGGCCCCCCTCTGGAAACACCATATATTTT.

This clonotype has only a few counts. A much larger clone is a single base away; this may be a read error. The chain uses TRBV5-1 and TRBJ2-7; D is uncertain. This CDR3 is 11 amino acids long. Germline CDR1 is SGHRS and CDR2 is YFSETQ. Trimming removed 0 bases at V and 5 bases at J, with 3 bases between. The CDR3, as DNA: TGCGCCAGCAGCTTGGACAACGAGCAGTACTTC. Its translation is CASSLDNEQYF.

The CDR3, as DNA: TGCAGTGCTAGGGGTGAAAAACTGTTTTTT. It encodes CSARGEKLFF. The chain is built from TRBV20-1 and TRBJ1-4; D remains ambiguous. The CDR3 is 10 residues long. The germline V and J ends were trimmed by 3 bases and 7 bases, with 3 bases remaining between them. In germline, CDR1 is DFQATT, CDR2 SNEGSKA (reference sequence).

The chain recombines TRBV28 with TRBJ2-7; 7 bases fit TRBD2. Germline assignment: CDR1 MDHEN and CDR2 SYDVKM. V was clipped by 0 bases and J by 3 bases; unmatched bases: 5. This CDR3 is 15 amino acids long. In nucleotides, the CDR3 is TGTGCCAGCAGTTTATGGCGGGAGAGAGTCTACGAGCAGTACTTC. It is translated as CASSLWRERVYEQYF.

Comments on this clonotype: The conserved phenylalanine or tryptophan is not found at the CDR3 terminus, so this likely reflects a read error. The CDR3 loop reads CASSRQSSTDTQYL. In DNA form, the CDR3 reads TGTGCCAGCAGCCGACAGTCTAGCACAGATACGCAGTATTTA. This chain links TRBV5-6 with TRBJ2-3; D may be TRBD1 (5 bases). Germline V lookup: CDR1 SGHDT, CDR2 YYEEEE. The ends were cut back, 4 bases at V and 0 bases at J, with 9 bases in the middle. This CDR3 is built from 14 residues.

The chain employs TRBV28 and TRBJ2-7; 10 bases are a match to TRBD1. J gave up 6 bases and V 10 bases, and 12 bases lay outside the gene matches. The germline V gene has CDR1 MDHEN and CDR2 SYDVKM. CDR3 size: 14 residues. The CDR3 spells CATKTGGLGSEQYV. The CDR3 region has the DNA TGTGCCACCAAGACAGGGGGCCTGGGCTCCGAGCAGTACGTC.

This clonotype was picked up a small number of times. V and J are TRBV20-1 and TRBJ2-5, with D unresolved. Per germline, CDR1 DFQATT and CDR2 SNEGSKA (reference sequence). This CDR3 is 13 amino acids long. The CDR3 nucleotides read TGCAGCCCCAGCCCGGCACTCCCAGAGACCCAGTACTTC. It translates to CSPSPALPETQYF.

The CDR3 region is CASNPRTGSGEQYF. Written as DNA, the CDR3 is TGTGCCAGCAACCCAAGGACAGGGTCCGGCGAGCAGTACTTC. V usage is TRBV7-2 and J usage is TRBJ2-7; TRBD1 agrees at 8 bases. Per germline, CDR1 SGHTA and CDR2 FQGNSA. This CDR3 is 14 amino acids long. V lost 7 bases, J lost 6 bases, and 11 bases stayed unmatched.

This clonotype was counted ten times or more. The J gene is TRBJ2-5, the V gene TRBV20-1; 7 bases agree with TRBD1. J gave up 5 bases and V 7 bases, and 7 bases lay outside the gene matches. The V gene's germline CDR1 is DFQATT and CDR2 SNEGSKA (reference sequence). CDR3 length: 12 residues. The CDR3 loop reads CSGQGGWETQYF. CDR3 sequence (DNA): TGCAGTGGACAGGGCGGTTGGGAGACCCAGTACTTC.

The V gene is TRBV10-1, the J gene TRBJ1-5; no definite D call. This CDR3 is 11 amino acids long. V was shortened by 7 bases and J by 7 bases, with 8 bases between the two germline ends. Looked up from germline, CDR1 is WNHNN and CDR2 is SYGVQD (reference sequence). The CDR3 reads CASTFHQPQHF. CDR3 nucleotides: TGCGCCAGCACGTTCCACCAGCCCCAGCATTTT.

This rearrangement joins TRBV10-3 to TRBJ1-1; D gene uncertain. V lost 0 bases and J 6 bases, leaving 11 bases between the germline ends. The CDR3 extends over 14 amino acids. Germline CDR1 reads ENHRY; CDR2 reads SYGVKD. DNA for the CDR3: TGTGCCATCAGTGAGTCGTTTAGTCAGTCTGAAGCTTTCTTT. Translating it yields CAISESFSQSEAFF.

This clonotype was seen a handful of times. The V and J genes are TRBV5-1 and TRBJ2-2; D remains ambiguous. Looked up from germline, CDR1 is SGHRS and CDR2 is YFSETQ. The CDR3 runs 13 residues. V gave up 0 bases and J gave up 5 bases, with 5 bases separating them. As DNA, the CDR3 is TGCGCCAGCAGCTTGGTGAGAACCGGGGAGCTGTTTTTT. This encodes CASSLVRTGELFF.